This T cell receptor (beta chain) is drawn from a study of lymphopenia after photon versus proton radiotherapy. Germline V gene sequence: CDR1 GTSNPN, CDR2 SVGIG (reference sequence). Between the trimmed V and J ends, which lost 3 bases and 1 base, there was a span of 4 bases. The CDR3 runs to 11 residues. The data were produced by immunoSEQ multiplex PCR, yet TCRdb's version contains in-frame clones alone and is incomplete. The top ten hold approximately 2.9% of the sample, which has roughly 41,000 clones, under 90% seen once. This TCR was sampled from a man in his forties or fifties with gastric cancer. The specimen was peripheral blood, collected from a patient treated with photon-based radiotherapy. The J gene is TRBJ2-7, the V gene TRBV30; D ambiguous. The CDR3 here is CAWSRSYEQYF. Here the CDR3 DNA reads TGTGCCTGGAGCCGTTCCTACGAGCAGTACTTC.